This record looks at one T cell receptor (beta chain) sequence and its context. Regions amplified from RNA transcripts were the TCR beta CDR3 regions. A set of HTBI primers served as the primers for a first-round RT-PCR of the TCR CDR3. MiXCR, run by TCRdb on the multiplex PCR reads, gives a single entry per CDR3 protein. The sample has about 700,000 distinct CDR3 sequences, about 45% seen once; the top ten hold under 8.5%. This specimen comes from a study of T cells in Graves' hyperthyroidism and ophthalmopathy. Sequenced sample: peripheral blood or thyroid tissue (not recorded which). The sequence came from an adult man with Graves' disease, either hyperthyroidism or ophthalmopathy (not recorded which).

The CDR3 coding sequence is TGCAGTGCTAGGATCGCCGTCACACCCGGGGGGGCCTACGAGCAGTACTTC. Translated, it gives CSARIAVTPGGAYEQYF. The chain uses TRBV20-1 and TRBJ2-7, with TRBD2 identical over 8 bases. CDR1 DFQATT and CDR2 SNEGSKA come from the germline V gene (reference sequence). V lost 3 bases to trimming and J lost 2 bases; unmatched junction nucleotides: 15. This CDR3 spans 17 amino acids.